These T cell receptor beta chains were read from a single sample in a study of cytomegalovirus exposure and HLA in healthy donors. The data were produced by immunoSEQ multiplex PCR, yet TCRdb's version contains in-frame clones alone and is incomplete. This sample has 56,000 or so clones, with around 94% found just once. The sequenced sample was PBMCs. The receptors shown here come from a man aged 18 to 29 in good health and CMV-seronegative. Each CDR3 is given with its conserved first and last residue. A D gene is named only where the DNA matches it firmly. The listing skips clone size in some rows; elsewhere it reads once, few, many or a size class.

J gene,D gene,clone size,V gene,CDR3 protein,CDR3 DNA
TRBJ2-2,TRBD2,-,TRBV28,CASSMTSGKANTGELFF,TGTGCCAGCAGTATGACTAGCGGGAAAGCGAACACCGGGGAGCTGTTTTTT
TRBJ1-2,TRBD1,-,TRBV19,CASSTDGTGRADGYTF,TGTGCCAGTAGTACTGACGGGACAGGAAGAGCGGATGGCTACACCTTC
TRBJ2-3,-,-,TRBV6-1,CASSRRAWTDTQYF,TGTGCCAGCAGTCGGAGGGCCTGGACAGATACGCAGTATTTT
TRBJ2-1,-,-,TRBV10-3,CAISEEEGSYNEQFF,TGTGCCATCAGTGAGGAGGAGGGATCCTACAATGAGCAGTTCTTC
TRBJ2-7,-,-,TRBV7-9,CASSRGDTAYEQYF,TGTGCCAGCAGCCGAGGGGACACAGCCTACGAGCAGTACTTC
TRBJ2-7,TRBD2,-,TRBV7-9,CASSSLWVTSGNYEQYF,TGTGCCAGCAGCTCCCTATGGGTGACTAGCGGAAACTACGAGCAGTACTTC
TRBJ2-1,TRBD2,-,TRBV2,CASSDAGGTYNEQFF,TGTGCCAGCAGTGATGCGGGAGGTACCTACAATGAGCAGTTCTTC
TRBJ2-1,-,-,TRBV18,CASSIAGYYNEQFF,TGTGCCAGCTCAATTGCGGGATATTACAATGAGCAGTTCTTC
TRBJ2-3,-,-,TRBV11-2,CASSLDPSARTDTQYF,TGTGCCAGCAGCTTAGACCCTAGCGCACGCACAGATACGCAGTATTTT
TRBJ2-7,-,-,TRBV25-1,CASNTAGEQYF,TGTGCCAGCAATACGGCGGGCGAGCAGTACTTC
TRBJ1-4,-,-,TRBV5-6,CASSFWGAPNEKLFF,TGTGCCAGCAGCTTTTGGGGAGCCCCTAATGAAAAACTGTTTTTT
TRBJ1-1,-,-,TRBV28,CASNQDTIAGATEAFF,TGTGCCAGCAACCAGGACACGATCGCGGGGGCCACTGAAGCTTTCTTT
TRBJ2-3,-,-,TRBV11-2,CASSLQGRSGTDTQYF,TGTGCCAGCAGCTTACAGGGGCGCAGCGGCACAGATACGCAGTATTTT
TRBJ2-2,-,-,TRBV28,CASSFGSRGGELFF,TGTGCCAGCAGTTTCGGATCCCGCGGCGGGGAGCTGTTTTTT
TRBJ1-3,TRBD1,-,TRBV9,CASSVSGTASGNTIYF,TGTGCCAGCAGCGTATCCGGGACAGCCTCTGGAAACACCATATATTTT
TRBJ1-1,-,few,TRBV9,CASSVGGTRGSTEAFF,TGTGCCAGCAGCGTAGGGGGGACAAGGGGTAGCACTGAAGCTTTCTTT
TRBJ1-1,-,-,TRBV6-1,CASSLRTVTTEAFF,TGTGCCAGCAGTCTACGGACAGTTACCACTGAAGCTTTCTTT
TRBJ2-7,TRBD2,-,TRBV28,CASSLASPAGGIRDEQYF,TGTGCCAGCAGTTTAGCCTCCCCCGCGGGGGGTATTAGGGACGAGCAGTACTTC
TRBJ2-1,TRBD2,-,TRBV6-6,CASSPWTSGNYNEQFF,TGTGCCAGCAGCCCCTGGACTAGCGGGAATTACAATGAGCAGTTCTTC